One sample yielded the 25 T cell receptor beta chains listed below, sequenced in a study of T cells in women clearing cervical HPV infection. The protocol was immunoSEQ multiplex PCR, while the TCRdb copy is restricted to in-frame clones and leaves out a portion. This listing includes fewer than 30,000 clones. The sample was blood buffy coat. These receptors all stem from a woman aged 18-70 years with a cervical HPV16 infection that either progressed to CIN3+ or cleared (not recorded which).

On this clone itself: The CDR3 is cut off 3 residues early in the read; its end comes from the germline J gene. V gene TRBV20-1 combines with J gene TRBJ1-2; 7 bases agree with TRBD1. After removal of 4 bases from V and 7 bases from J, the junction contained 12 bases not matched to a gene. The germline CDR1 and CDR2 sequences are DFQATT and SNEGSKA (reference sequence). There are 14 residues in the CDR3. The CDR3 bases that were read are TGCAGTGCTAAGGGGATAGAGGGGGCGCTTGGC. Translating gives CSAKGIEGALG. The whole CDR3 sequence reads CSAKGIEGALGYTF.

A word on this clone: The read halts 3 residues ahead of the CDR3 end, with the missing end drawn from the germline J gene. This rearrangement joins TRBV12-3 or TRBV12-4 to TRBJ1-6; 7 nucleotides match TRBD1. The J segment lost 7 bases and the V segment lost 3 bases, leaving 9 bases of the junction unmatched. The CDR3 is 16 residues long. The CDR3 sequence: CASSLGQLSRNSPLHF. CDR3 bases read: TGTGCCAGCAGTTTGGGACAGCTCTCCCGCAATTCACCC.

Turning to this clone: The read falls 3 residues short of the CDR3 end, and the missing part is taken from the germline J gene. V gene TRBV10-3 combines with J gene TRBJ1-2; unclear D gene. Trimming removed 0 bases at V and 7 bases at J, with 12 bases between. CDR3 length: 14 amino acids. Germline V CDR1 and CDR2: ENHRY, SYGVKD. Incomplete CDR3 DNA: TGTGCCATCAGTGAGTCCGAAGGGCATAGTGGC. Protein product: CAISESEGHSG. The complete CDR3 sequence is CAISESEGHSGYTF.

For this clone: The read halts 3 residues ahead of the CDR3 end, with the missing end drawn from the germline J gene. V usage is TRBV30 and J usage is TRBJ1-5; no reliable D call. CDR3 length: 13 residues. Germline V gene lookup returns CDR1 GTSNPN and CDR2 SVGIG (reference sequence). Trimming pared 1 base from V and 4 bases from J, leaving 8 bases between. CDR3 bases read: TGTGCCTGGAGTGCAACACCAAATCAGCCC. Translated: CAWSATPNQP. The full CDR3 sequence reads CAWSATPNQPQHF.

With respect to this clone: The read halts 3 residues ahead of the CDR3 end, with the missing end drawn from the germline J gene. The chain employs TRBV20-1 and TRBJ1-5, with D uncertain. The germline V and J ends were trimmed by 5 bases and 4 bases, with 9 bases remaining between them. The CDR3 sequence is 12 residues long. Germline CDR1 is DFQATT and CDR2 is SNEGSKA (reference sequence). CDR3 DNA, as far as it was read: TGCAGTGCTCGGACGGGGAATCAGCCC. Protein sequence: CSARTGNQP. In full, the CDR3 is CSARTGNQPQHF.

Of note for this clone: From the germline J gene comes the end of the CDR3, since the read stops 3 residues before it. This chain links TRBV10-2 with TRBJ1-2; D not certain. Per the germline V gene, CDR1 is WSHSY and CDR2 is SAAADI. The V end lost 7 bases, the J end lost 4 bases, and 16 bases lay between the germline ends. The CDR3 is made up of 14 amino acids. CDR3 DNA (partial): TGCGCCAGCACCCCCGGGGTAAGCCCCTATGGC. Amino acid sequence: CASTPGVSPYG. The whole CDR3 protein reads CASTPGVSPYGYTF.

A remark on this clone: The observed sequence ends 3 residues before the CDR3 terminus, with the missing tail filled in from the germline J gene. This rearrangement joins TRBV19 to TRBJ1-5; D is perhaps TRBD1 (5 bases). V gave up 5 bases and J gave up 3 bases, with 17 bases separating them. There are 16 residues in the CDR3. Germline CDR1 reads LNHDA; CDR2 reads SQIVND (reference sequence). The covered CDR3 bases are TGTGCCAGTAGTGGAAGACAGCCCTCTTTCAATCAGCCC. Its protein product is CASSGRQPSFNQP. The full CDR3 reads CASSGRQPSFNQPQHF. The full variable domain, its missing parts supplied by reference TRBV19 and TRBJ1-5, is DGGITQSPKYLFRKEGQNVTLSCEQNLNHDAMYWYRQDPGQGLRLIYYSQIVNDFQKGDIAEGYSVSREKKESFPLTVTSAQKNPTAFYLCASSGRQPSFNQPQHFGDGTRLSIL.

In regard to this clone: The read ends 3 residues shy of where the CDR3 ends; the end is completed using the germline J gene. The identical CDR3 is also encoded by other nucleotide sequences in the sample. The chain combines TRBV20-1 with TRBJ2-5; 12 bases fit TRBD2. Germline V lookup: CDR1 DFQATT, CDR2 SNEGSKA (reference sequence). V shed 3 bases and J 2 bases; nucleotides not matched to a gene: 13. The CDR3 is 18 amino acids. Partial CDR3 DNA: TGCAGTGCTAGTTTCCTACTAGCGGGGGGCCAAAGGCAAGAGACC. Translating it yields CSASFLLAGGQRQET. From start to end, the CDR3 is CSASFLLAGGQRQETQYF.

CDR3 DNA (partial): TGCAGCGCCAGGACAGGGTGGGTGAATGGC. Its translation is CSARTGWVNG. The whole CDR3 sequence reads CSARTGWVNGYTF. V gene TRBV29-1 combines with J gene TRBJ1-2; the match to TRBD1 covers 8 bases. Read sequence stops 3 residues before the CDR3 end, and the germline J gene provides the missing end. V was clipped by 7 bases and J by 6 bases; unmatched bases: 10. CDR1 is SQVTM and CDR2 is ANQGSEA in the germline V gene. This CDR3 contains 13 residues.

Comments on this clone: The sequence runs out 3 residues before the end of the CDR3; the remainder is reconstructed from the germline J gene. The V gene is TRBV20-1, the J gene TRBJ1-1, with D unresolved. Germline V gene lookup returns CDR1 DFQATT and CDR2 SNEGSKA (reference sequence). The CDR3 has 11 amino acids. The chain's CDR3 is CSATLSWEAFF. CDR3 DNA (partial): TGCAGTGCGACTTTAAGCTGGGAA.

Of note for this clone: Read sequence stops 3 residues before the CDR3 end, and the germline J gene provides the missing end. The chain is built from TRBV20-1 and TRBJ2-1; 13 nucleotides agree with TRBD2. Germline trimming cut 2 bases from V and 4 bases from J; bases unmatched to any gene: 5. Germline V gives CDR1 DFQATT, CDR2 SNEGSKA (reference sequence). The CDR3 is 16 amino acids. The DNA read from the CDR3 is TGCAGTGCTAGACCGGGACTAGCGGGGATTTACAATGAG. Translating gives CSARPGLAGIYNE. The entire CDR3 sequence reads CSARPGLAGIYNEQFF.

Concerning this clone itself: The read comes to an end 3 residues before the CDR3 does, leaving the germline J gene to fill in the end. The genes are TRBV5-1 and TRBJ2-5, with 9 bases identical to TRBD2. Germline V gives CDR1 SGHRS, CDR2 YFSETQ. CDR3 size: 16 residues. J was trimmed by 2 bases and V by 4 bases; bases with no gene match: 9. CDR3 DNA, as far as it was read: TGCGCCAGCAGCGTTGGAAGAGCGGGAGGTCAAGAGACC. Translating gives CASSVGRAGGQET. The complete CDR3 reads CASSVGRAGGQETQYF. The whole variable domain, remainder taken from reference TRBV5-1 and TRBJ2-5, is KAGVTQTPRYLIKTRGQQVTLSCSPISGHRSVSWYQQTPGQGLQFLFEYFSETQRNKGNFPGRFSGRQFSNSRSEMNVSTLELGDSALYLCASSVGRAGGQETQYFGPGTRLLVL.

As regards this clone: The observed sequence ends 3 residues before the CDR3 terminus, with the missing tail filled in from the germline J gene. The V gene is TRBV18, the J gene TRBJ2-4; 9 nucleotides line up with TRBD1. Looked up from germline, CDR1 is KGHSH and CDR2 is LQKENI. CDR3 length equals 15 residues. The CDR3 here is CASSGQGQGLYGQYF. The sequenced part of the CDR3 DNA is TGTGCCAGCTCCGGACAGGGACAGGGATTATATGGT.

The covered CDR3 bases are TGTGCCAGCTCACCCTACCAAGAGACC. This codes for CASSPYQET. The full CDR3 protein is CASSPYQETQYF. The chain joins TRBV18 to TRBJ2-5; D is unresolved. With the read ending 3 residues before the CDR3 end, the germline J gene is used to fill in that end. The CDR3 totals 12 residues. Germline V gene data show CDR1 as KGHSH and CDR2 as LQKENI. The germline V and J ends were trimmed by 3 bases and 0 bases, with 2 bases remaining between them.

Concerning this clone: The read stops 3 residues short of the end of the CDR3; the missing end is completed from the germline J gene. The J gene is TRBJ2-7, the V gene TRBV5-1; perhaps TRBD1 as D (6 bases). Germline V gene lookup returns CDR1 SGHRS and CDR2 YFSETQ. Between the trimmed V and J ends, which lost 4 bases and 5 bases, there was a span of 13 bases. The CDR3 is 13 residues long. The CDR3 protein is CASSGGWGHEQYF. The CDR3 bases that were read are TGCGCCAGCAGCGGGGGCTGGGGCCACGAG.

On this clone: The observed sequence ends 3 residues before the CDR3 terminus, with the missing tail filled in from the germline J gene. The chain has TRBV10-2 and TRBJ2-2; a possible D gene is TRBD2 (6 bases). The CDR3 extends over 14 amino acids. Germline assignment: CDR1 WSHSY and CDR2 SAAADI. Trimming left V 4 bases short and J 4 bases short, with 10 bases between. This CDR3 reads CASSVRGSTGELFF. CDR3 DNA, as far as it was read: TGCGCCAGCAGTGTTCGGGGGAGCACCGGGGAG.

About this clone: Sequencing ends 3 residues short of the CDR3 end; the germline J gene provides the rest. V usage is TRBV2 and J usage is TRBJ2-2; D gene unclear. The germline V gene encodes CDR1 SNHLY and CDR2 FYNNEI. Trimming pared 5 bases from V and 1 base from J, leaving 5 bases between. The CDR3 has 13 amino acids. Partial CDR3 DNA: TGTGCCAGCAGTAGACAGAACACCGGGGAG. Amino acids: CASSRQNTGE. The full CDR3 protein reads CASSRQNTGELFF.

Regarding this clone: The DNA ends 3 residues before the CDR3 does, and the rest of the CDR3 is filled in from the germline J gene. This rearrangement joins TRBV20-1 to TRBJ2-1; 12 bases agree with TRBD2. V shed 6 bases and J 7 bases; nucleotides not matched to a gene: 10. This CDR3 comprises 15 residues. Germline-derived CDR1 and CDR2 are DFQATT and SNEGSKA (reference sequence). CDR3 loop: CSAEALAGGPNEQFF. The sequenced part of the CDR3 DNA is TGCAGTGCCGAGGCCCTAGCGGGAGGGCCTAATGAG.

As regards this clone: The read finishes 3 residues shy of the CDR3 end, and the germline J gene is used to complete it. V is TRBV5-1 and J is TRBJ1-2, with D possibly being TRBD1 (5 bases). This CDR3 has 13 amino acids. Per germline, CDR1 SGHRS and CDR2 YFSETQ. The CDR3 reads CASSLSVTEGYTF. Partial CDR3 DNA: TGCGCCAGCAGCTTGAGTGTGACAGAAGGC.

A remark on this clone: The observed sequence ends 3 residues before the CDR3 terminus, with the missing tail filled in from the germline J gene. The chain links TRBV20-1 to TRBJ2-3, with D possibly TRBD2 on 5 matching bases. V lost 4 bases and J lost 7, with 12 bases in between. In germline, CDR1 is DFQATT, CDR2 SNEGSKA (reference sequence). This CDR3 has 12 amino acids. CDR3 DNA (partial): TGCAGTGCTACGAGGACTGATTATACG. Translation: CSATRTDYT. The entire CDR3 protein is CSATRTDYTQYF.

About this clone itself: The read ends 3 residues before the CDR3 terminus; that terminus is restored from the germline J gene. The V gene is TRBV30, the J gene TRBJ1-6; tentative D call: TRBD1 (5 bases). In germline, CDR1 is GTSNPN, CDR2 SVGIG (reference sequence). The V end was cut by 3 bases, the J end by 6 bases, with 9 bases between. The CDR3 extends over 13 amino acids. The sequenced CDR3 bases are TGTGCCTGGAGACAGGCGAGTAATTCACCC. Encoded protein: CAWRQASNSP. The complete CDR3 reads CAWRQASNSPLHF.

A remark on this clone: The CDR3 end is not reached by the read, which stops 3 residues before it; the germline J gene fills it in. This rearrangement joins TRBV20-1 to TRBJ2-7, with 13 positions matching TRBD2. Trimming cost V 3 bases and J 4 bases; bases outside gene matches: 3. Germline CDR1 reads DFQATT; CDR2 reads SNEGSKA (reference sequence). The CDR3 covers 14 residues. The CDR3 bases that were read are TGCAGTGCTAGGCCGGGACTAGCGGGATACGAG. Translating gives CSARPGLAGYE. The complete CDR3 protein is CSARPGLAGYEQYF.

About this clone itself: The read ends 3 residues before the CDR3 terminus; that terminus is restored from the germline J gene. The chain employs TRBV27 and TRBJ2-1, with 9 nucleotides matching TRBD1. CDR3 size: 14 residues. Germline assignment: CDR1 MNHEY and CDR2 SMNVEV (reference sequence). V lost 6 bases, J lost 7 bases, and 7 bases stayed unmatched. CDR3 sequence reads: CASSPGTGNNEQFF. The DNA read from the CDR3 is TGTGCCAGCAGCCCCGGGACAGGGAATAATGAG.

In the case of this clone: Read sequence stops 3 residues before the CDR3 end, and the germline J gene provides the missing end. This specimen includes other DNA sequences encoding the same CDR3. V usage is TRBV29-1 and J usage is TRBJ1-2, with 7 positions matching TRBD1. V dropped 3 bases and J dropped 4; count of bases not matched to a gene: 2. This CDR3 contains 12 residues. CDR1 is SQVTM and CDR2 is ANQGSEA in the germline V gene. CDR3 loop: CSVDRDSYGYTF. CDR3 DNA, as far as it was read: TGCAGCGTTGATCGGGACAGCTATGGC.

The chain's CDR3 is CASSEMSSTDTQYF. Incomplete CDR3 DNA: TGTGCCAGCAGTGAAATGTCTAGCACAGATACG. The rearrangement uses TRBV6-1 and TRBJ2-3, with D uncertain. The read ends 3 residues early relative to the CDR3; the germline J gene fills the gap. The CDR3 covers 14 residues. V was trimmed by 2 bases and J by 0 bases, leaving 6 bases between them. The germline gives CDR1 MNHNS, CDR2 SASEGT.